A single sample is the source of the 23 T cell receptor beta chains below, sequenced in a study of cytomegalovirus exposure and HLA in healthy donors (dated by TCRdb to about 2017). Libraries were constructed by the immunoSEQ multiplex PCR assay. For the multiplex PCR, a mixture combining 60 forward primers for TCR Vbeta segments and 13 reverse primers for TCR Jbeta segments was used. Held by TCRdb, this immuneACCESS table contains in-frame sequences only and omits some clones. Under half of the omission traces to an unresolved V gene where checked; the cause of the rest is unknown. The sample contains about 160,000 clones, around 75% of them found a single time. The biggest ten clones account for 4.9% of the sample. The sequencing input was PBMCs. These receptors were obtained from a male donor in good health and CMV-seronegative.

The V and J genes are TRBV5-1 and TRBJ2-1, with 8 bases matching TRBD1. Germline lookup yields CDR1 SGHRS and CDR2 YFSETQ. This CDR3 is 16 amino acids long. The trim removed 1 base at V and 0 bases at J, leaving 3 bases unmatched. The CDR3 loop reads CASSLRTGNSYNEQFF. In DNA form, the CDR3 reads TGCGCCAGCAGCTTGAGGACAGGGAACTCCTACAATGAGCAGTTCTTC.

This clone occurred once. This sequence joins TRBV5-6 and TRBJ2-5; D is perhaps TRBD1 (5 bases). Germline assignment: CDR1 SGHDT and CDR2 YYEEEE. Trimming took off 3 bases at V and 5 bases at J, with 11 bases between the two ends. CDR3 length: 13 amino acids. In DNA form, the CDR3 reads TGTGCCAGCAGCTGGCTGGGGCGGGAGACCCAGTACTTC. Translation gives CASSWLGRETQYF. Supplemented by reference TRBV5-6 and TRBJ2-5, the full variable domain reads DAGVTQSPTHLIKTRGQQVTLRCSPKSGHDTVSWYQQALGQGPQFIFQYYEEEERQRGNFPDRFSGHQFPNYSSELNVNALLLGDSALYLCASSWLGRETQYFGPGTRLLVL.

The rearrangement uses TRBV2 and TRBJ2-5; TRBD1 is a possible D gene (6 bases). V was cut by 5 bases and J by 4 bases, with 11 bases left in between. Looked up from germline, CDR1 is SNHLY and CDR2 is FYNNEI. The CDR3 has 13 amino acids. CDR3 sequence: CASSQGRGETQYF. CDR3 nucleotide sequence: TGTGCCAGCAGTCAGGGCAGGGGAGAGACCCAGTACTTC.

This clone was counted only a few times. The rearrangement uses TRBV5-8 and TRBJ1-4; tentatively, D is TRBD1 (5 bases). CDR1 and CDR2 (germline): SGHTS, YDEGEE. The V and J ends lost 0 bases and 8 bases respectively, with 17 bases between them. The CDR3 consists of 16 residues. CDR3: CASSLEGRGFSEKLFF. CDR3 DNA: TGTGCCAGCAGCTTGGAGGGTCGGGGGTTCAGCGAAAAACTGTTTTTT.

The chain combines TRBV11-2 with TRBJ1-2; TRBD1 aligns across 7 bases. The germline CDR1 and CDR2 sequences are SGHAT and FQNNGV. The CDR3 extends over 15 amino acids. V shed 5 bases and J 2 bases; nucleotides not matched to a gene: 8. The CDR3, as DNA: TGTGCCAGCAGCACCTACAGGGGAACCAACTATGGCTACACCTTC. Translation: CASSTYRGTNYGYTF.

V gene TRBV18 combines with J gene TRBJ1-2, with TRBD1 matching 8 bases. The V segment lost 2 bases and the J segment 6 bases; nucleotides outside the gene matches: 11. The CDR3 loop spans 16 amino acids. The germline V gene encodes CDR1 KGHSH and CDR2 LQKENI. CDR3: CASSPNPVTGGDGYTF. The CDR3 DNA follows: TGTGCCAGCTCACCAAACCCAGTAACAGGGGGGGATGGCTACACCTTC.

The CDR3 region is CASMGNRSTDTQYF. CDR3 in DNA: TGTGCCAGCATGGGGAACAGGAGCACAGATACGCAGTATTTT. V usage is TRBV5-7 and J usage is TRBJ2-3; D is perhaps TRBD1 (5 bases). TRBV5-7 is designated an ORF whose function remains uncertain. V lost 6 bases and J lost 0, with 11 bases in between. CDR3 length equals 14 residues.

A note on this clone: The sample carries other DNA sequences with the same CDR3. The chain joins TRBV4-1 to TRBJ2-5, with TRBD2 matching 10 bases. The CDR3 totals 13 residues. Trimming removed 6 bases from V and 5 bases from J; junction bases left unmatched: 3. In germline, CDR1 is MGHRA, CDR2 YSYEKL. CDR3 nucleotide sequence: TGCGCCAGCAGTTCTAGCGGGAGTGAGACCCAGTACTTC. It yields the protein CASSSSGSETQYF.

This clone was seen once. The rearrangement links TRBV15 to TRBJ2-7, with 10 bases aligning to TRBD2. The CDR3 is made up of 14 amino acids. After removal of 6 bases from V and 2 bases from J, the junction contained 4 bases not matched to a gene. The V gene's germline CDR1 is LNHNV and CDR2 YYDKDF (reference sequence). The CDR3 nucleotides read TGTGCCACCAGTAAGAGCGGGGGGGCCTACGAGCAGTACTTC. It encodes CATSKSGGAYEQYF.

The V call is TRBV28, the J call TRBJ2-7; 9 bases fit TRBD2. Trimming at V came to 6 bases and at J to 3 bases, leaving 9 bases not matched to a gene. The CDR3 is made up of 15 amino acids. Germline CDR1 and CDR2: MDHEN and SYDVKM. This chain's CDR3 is CASSLFSGSRYEQYF. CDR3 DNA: TGTGCCAGCAGCCTGTTTAGCGGGAGCCGCTACGAGCAGTACTTC.

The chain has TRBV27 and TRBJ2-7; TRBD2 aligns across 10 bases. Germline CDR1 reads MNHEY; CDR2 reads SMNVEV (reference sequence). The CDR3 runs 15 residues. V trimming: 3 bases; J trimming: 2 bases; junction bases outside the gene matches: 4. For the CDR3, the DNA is TGTGCCAGCAGTTTTTGGACTAGCGGTCCCTACGAGCAGTACTTC. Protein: CASSFWTSGPYEQYF.

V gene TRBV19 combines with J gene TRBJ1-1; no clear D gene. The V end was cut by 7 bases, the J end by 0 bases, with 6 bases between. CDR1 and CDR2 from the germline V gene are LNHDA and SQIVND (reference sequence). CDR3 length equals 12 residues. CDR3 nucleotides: TGTGCCAGTACCGCTATGAACACTGAAGCTTTCTTT. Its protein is CASTAMNTEAFF.

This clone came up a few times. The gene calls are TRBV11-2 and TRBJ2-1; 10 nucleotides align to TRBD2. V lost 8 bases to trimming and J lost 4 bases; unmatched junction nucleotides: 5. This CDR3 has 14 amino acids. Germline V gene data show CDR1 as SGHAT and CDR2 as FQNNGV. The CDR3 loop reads CASSRTSGYNEQFF. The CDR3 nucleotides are TGTGCCAGCTCCCGGACTAGCGGTTACAATGAGCAGTTCTTC.

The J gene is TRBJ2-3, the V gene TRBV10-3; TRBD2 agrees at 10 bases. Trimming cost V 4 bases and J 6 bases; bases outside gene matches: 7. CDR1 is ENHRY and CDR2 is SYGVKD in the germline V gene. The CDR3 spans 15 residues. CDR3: CAISASGGDTDTQYF. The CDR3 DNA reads TGTGCCATCAGTGCCAGCGGGGGGGATACCGATACGCAGTATTTT.

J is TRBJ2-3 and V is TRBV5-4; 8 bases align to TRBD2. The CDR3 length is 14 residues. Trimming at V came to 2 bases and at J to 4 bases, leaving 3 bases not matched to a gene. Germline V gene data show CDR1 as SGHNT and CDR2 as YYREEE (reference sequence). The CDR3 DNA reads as TGTGCCAGCAGCTTCGGACTAGCAGCAGATACGCAGTATTTT. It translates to CASSFGLAADTQYF. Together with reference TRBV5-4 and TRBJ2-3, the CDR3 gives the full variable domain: ETGVTQSPTHLIKTRGQQVTLRCSSQSGHNTVSWYQQALGQGPQFIFQYYREEENGRGNFPPRFSGLQFPNYSSELNVNALELDDSALYLCASSFGLAADTQYFGPGTRLTVL.

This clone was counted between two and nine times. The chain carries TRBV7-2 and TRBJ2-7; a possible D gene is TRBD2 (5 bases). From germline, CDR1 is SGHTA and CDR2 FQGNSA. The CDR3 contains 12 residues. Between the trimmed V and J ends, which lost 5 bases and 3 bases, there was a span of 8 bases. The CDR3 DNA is TGTGCCAGCAGCAAACGGGACTACGAGCAGTACTTC. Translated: CASSKRDYEQYF.

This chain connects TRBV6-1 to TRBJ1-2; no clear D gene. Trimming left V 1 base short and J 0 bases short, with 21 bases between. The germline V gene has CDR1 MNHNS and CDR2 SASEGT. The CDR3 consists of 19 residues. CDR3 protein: CASSEGAGSPLASNYGYTF. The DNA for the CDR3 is TGTGCCAGCAGTGAAGGCGCGGGGTCGCCGCTTGCTTCTAACTATGGCTACACCTTC.

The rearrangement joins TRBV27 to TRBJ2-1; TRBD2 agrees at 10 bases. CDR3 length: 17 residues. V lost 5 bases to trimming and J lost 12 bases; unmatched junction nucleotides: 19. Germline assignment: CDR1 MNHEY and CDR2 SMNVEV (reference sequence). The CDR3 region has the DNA TGTGCCAGCAGTAGAAACTCGGGGAGCGGGGGGGGCTGGGGGCAGTTCTTC. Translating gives CASSRNSGSGGGWGQFF.

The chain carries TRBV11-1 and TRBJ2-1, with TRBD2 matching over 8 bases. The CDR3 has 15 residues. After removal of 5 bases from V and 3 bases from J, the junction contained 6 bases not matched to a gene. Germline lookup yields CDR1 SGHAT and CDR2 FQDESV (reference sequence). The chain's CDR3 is CASSPDGGDYNEQFF. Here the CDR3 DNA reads TGTGCCAGCAGCCCCGACGGGGGGGACTACAATGAGCAGTTCTTC.

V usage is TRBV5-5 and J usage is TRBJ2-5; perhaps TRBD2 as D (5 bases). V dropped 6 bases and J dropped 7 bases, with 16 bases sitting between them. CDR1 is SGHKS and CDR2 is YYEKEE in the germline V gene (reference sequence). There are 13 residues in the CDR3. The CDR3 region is CASIQTSSGTQYF. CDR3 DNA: TGTGCCAGCATCCAAACTAGTTCTGGGACCCAGTACTTC.

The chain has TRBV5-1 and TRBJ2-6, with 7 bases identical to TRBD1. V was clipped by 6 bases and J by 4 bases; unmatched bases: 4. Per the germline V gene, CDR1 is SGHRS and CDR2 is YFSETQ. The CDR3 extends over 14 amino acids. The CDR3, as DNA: TGCGCCAGCAATAGGGGGCCCGGGGCCAACGTCCTGACTTTC. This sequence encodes CASNRGPGANVLTF.

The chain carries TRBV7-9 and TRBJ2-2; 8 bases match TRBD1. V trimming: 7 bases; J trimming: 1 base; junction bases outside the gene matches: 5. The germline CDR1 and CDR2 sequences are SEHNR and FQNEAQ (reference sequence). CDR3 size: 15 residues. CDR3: CASTLQGGNTGELFF. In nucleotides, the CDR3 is TGTGCCAGCACCCTACAGGGGGGGAACACCGGGGAGCTGTTTTTT.

The CDR3 is CATSPWTSGISSDTQYF. CDR3 nucleotide sequence: TGTGCCACCAGCCCCTGGACTAGCGGGATCTCGTCAGATACGCAGTATTTT. The rearrangement joins TRBV15 to TRBJ2-3, with TRBD2 matching 12 bases. With V trimmed by 5 bases and J by 4 bases, 10 bases remained unmatched. Germline assignment: CDR1 LNHNV and CDR2 YYDKDF (reference sequence). The CDR3 loop spans 17 amino acids.